These 14 T cell receptor beta chains were sequenced from one sample in a study of blood T cell repertoires in COVID-19. The assay was immunoSEQ multiplex PCR, and TCRdb's table has in-frame clones only and misses some. The data contain 150,000 or so clones, about 90% of them seen just once; the ten biggest clones take up roughly 0.51%. Sequenced: peripheral blood. The receptors were sampled from a man aged 45 to 65 with acute or convalescent COVID-19.

This clone appeared once. This chain links TRBV28 with TRBJ1-1; TRBD1 might be the D (5 bases). V dropped 6 bases and J dropped 3 bases, with 17 bases sitting between them. CDR3 length equals 15 residues. CDR1 is MDHEN and CDR2 is SYDVKM in the germline V gene. The CDR3 nucleotides are TGTGCCAGCAGCGGAGGGGACTCGGGGGACACTGAAGCTTTCTTT. Its translation is CASSGGDSGDTEAFF.

CDR3 in amino acids: CASSQTSGGYTGELFF. The CDR3 DNA is TGTGCCAGCAGCCAAACTAGCGGGGGGTACACCGGGGAGCTGTTTTTT. The rearrangement uses TRBV6-2 or TRBV6-3 and TRBJ2-2; TRBD2 aligns across 12 bases. The CDR3 is 16 residues long. Germline CDR1 and CDR2: MNHEY and SVGEGT. The V gene end was trimmed by 6 bases and the J gene end by 3 bases; junction bases not matched to a gene: 5.

V usage is TRBV4-2 and J usage is TRBJ1-4; 7 positions agree with TRBD1. Germline CDR1 reads LGHNA; CDR2 reads YNFKEQ. The CDR3 extends over 13 amino acids. J was trimmed by 5 bases and V by 8 bases; bases with no gene match: 5. CDR3 in amino acids: CASSGQPNEKLFF. CDR3 coding DNA: TGTGCCAGCTCGGGACAGCCCAATGAAAAACTGTTTTTT.

The chain combines TRBV19 with TRBJ2-3; D gene ambiguous. This CDR3 has 15 amino acids. Germline CDR1 reads LNHDA; CDR2 reads SQIVND (reference sequence). V was clipped by 2 bases and J by 0 bases, with 9 bases between them. The CDR3 loop reads CASSITPYSTDTQYF. Written as DNA, the CDR3 is TGTGCCAGTAGTATAACCCCCTACAGCACAGATACGCAGTATTTT.

The chain has TRBV21-1 and TRBJ1-4. TRBV21-1 is shown as a pseudogene. CDR3 length: 15 residues. In nucleotides, the CDR3 is TGTGCCAGCAGCCCCCCGGGAGACCACAATGAAAAACTGTTTTTT. This codes for CASSPPGDHNEKLFF.

The chain links TRBV6-5 to TRBJ2-2; D might be TRBD1 (6 bases). Trimming cost V 4 bases and J 2 bases, with 14 bases left between them. Germline V lookup: CDR1 MNHEY, CDR2 SVGAGI. The CDR3 covers 16 residues. Here the CDR3 reads CASSLYRVPNTGELFF. The CDR3 region has the DNA TGTGCCAGCAGTTTGTACAGGGTACCTAACACCGGGGAGCTGTTTTTT.

The chain carries TRBV19 and TRBJ2-3; TRBD1 might be the D (6 bases). This CDR3 contains 14 residues. V was cut by 3 bases and J by 0 bases, with 7 bases left in between. The V gene's germline CDR1 is LNHDA and CDR2 SQIVND (reference sequence). CDR3 nucleotides: TGTGCCAGTAGTATGGGGACAAGCACAGATACGCAGTATTTT. Its translation: CASSMGTSTDTQYF.

This chain uses TRBV28 with TRBJ2-1; 11 bases are shared with TRBD2. After removal of 2 bases from V and 5 bases from J, the junction contained 23 bases not matched to a gene. The CDR3 spans 22 residues. The germline V gene has CDR1 MDHEN and CDR2 SYDVKM. CDR3 sequence: CASSLIVWASGRRARDHNEQFF. CDR3 bases: TGTGCCAGCAGTTTAATAGTATGGGCTAGCGGGAGGAGGGCGCGGGATCACAATGAGCAGTTCTTC.

This rearrangement joins TRBV11-1 to TRBJ2-1; unclear D gene. The V end lost 6 bases, the J end lost 2 bases, and 8 bases lay between the germline ends. CDR1 SGHAT and CDR2 FQDESV come from the germline V gene (reference sequence). The CDR3 runs 13 residues. DNA of the CDR3: TGTGCCAGCAGTTTGGGCACCTACAATGAGCAGTTCTTC. It yields the protein CASSLGTYNEQFF.

The chain combines TRBV9 with TRBJ1-2, with 7 bases matching TRBD1. The V gene end was trimmed by 4 bases and the J gene end by 4 bases; junction bases not matched to a gene: 10. Germline assignment: CDR1 SGDLS and CDR2 YYNGEE. The CDR3 consists of 15 residues. CDR3 bases: TGTGCCAGCAGCACAGAGGGGGCGCCGACCTATGGCTACACCTTC. Protein product: CASSTEGAPTYGYTF.

The chain joins TRBV7-3 to TRBJ1-2; no definite D call. CDR1 is SGHTA, CDR2 FQGTGA, per germline. The CDR3 spans 13 residues. The V end lost 10 bases, the J end lost 1 base, and 13 bases lay between the germline ends. CDR3 in amino acids: CAIQDTINYGYTF. The CDR3 DNA reads as TGTGCCATCCAAGACACCATTAACTATGGCTACACCTTC.

This clone came up once. The chain joins TRBV29-1 to TRBJ2-1, with D perhaps TRBD2 (5 bases). Germline values: CDR1 SQVTM, CDR2 ANQGSEA. Trimming removed 6 bases from V and 0 bases from J, with 12 bases in between. The CDR3 has 14 residues. Here the CDR3 DNA reads TGCAGCGTCCCGGTTGGGAGCTCCTACAATGAGCAGTTCTTC. Translation: CSVPVGSSYNEQFF.

The rearrangement links TRBV29-1 to TRBJ2-5, with TRBD1 as a possible D gene (6 bases). Germline V gene data show CDR1 as SQVTM and CDR2 as ANQGSEA. This CDR3 region has 12 residues. V was shortened by 5 bases and J by 5 bases, with 12 bases between the two germline ends. CDR3 residues: CSVTTGYETQYF. In DNA, the CDR3 is TGCAGCGTTACAACAGGGTACGAGACCCAGTACTTC.

The J gene is TRBJ2-5, the V gene TRBV2, with 8 bases fitting TRBD1. CDR3 length equals 13 residues. V trimming: 6 bases; J trimming: 4 bases; junction bases outside the gene matches: 4. CDR1 SNHLY and CDR2 FYNNEI come from the germline V gene. The CDR3 DNA sequence: TGTGCCAGCAGCGGACAGGGAACAGAGACCCAGTACTTC. It is translated as CASSGQGTETQYF.